The rows below give T cell receptor beta chains drawn from one sample of a study of neurological immune-mediated disorders. TCRdb analysed the 5' RACE reads with MiXCR anew, one entry per CDR3 protein. The sample has 20,000 to 25,000 distinct CDR3 sequences, 5% to 7% seen once. Sequenced input: CD8+ T cells from blood. Receptors were obtained from a man aged 18 to 35 in good health. Each CDR3 is given with its conserved first and last residue. A D gene is named only where the DNA matches it firmly. Expanded clones get a size class; other rows say once, few or many, or leave the size out.

d_call	cdr3_length	v_call	j_call	clone_size	cdr3_nt	cdr3_aa
NA	13	TRBV7-8	TRBJ1-2	many	TGTGCCAGCATGGGAGGAAATCTCTATGGCTACACCTTC	CASMGGNLYGYTF
NA	13	TRBV27	TRBJ1-1	NA	TGTGCCAGCGGCTTGGGTGGGGGCACTGAAGCTTTATTT	CASGLGGGTEALF
TRBD2	14	TRBV29-1	TRBJ2-5	many	TGCAGCGTCCAGCCTAGCGGGGGAGGAGAGACCCAGTACTTC	CSVQPSGGGETQYF
NA	12	TRBV6-5	TRBJ2-7	many	TGTGCCAGCAAAACAGCCTCCTACGAGCAGTACTTC	CASKTASYEQYF
NA	15	TRBV6-2/TRBV6-3	TRBJ1-5	many	TGTGCCAGCAGCCCCCGGACGACTAGCAATCAGCCCCAGCATTTT	CASSPRTTSNQPQHF
NA	15	TRBV27	TRBJ2-2	NA	TGTGCCAGCAGTTTATCGGGCAGGGGTTCCGGGGAGCTGTTTTTT	CASSLSGRGSGELFF
NA	15	TRBV27	TRBJ2-7	many	TGTGCCAGCAGTTTCGGCGGGCAGGCCGGCTACGAGCAGTACTTC	CASSFGGQAGYEQYF
NA	13	TRBV27	TRBJ2-7	many	TGTGCCAGCAGTATCGGGACACACTACGAGCAGTACTTC	CASSIGTHYEQYF
NA	15	TRBV7-6	TRBJ2-7	many	TGTGCCAGCAGCTTGACCGCGGGGCTTCCCTACGAGCAGTACTTC	CASSLTAGLPYEQYF
NA	14	TRBV27	TRBJ1-1	many	TGTGCCAGCAGTTTGGCGTGGGGGAACACTGAAGCTTTCTTT	CASSLAWGNTEAFF
NA	12	TRBV6-5	TRBJ2-1	many	TGTGCCAGCAGTTATGGAACCAATGAGCAGTTCTTC	CASSYGTNEQFF
NA	15	TRBV4-1	TRBJ2-2	many	TGCGCCAGCAGCCAAACCACGTCCAACACCGGGGAGCTGTTTTTT	CASSQTTSNTGELFF
TRBD2	15	TRBV6-2/TRBV6-3	TRBJ2-1	many	TGTGCCAGCAGTTATTCGGGGGGGATTTACAATGAGCAGTTCTTC	CASSYSGGIYNEQFF
NA	14	TRBV7-9	TRBJ2-2	many	TGTGCCAGCAGCCGACAGGCGAACACCGGGGAGCTGTTTTTT	CASSRQANTGELFF
NA	12	TRBV29-1	TRBJ2-1	many	TGCAGCGTCATCTCCGGGGCGGCTGAGCAGTTCTTC	CSVISGAAEQFF
NA	15	TRBV7-3	TRBJ2-3	many	TGTGCCAGCAGCTTAATATTGGGGGGCGCAGATACGCAGTATTTT	CASSLILGGADTQYF
NA	10	TRBV19	TRBJ1-4	NA	TGTGCCAGTCGGAATGAAAAACTGTTTTTT	CASRNEKLFF
NA	16	TRBV7-9	TRBJ1-1	many	TGTGCCAGCAGTCCTCCCGCGGGAGGAATGAACACTGAAGCTTTCTTT	CASSPPAGGMNTEAFF
NA	15	TRBV29-1	TRBJ1-3	many	TGCAGCGTTGAAGACTTAGACATCTCTGGAAACACCATATATTTT	CSVEDLDISGNTIYF
TRBD2	15	TRBV7-9	TRBJ2-5	NA	TGTGCCAGCAGCCCCCCGGCTAGCGGGGGAAAGACCCAGTACTTC	CASSPPASGGKTQYF
NA	13	TRBV5-6	TRBJ1-3	many	TGTGCCAGCAGCTCCTGGCCGGGAAACACCATATATTTT	CASSSWPGNTIYF
NA	10	TRBV30	TRBJ1-3	many	TGTGCCTGGGGAATGAACACCATATATTTT	CAWGMNTIYF
NA	13	TRBV10-3	TRBJ2-2	many	TGTGCCACCTCAGTCGCGAACACCGGGGAGCTGTTTTTT	CATSVANTGELFF
NA	16	TRBV7-8	TRBJ1-5	many	TGTGCCAGCAGCTTAACTTCAGGGGAAGGGAATCAGCCCCAGCATTTT	CASSLTSGEGNQPQHF
NA	12	TRBV24-1	TRBJ2-2	many	TGTGCCACCAGTGGATCTTCGCAGGAGCTGTTTTTT	CATSGSSQELFF
NA	11	TRBV5-1	TRBJ2-1	many	TGCGCCAGCAACCGGGGAAATGAGCAGTTCTTC	CASNRGNEQFF
NA	14	TRBV27	TRBJ1-2	many	TGTGCCAGCAGTCCGACCCAGGGACTCTATGGCTACACCTTC	CASSPTQGLYGYTF
NA	14	TRBV7-2	TRBJ1-1	many	TGTGCCAGCAGCTTATTGCAGGGATCCACTGAAGCTTTCTTT	CASSLLQGSTEAFF
NA	16	TRBV20-1	TRBJ1-1	many	TGCAGTGCTAGAGTGGAAGGGGGACTCATGAACACTGAAGCTTTCTTT	CSARVEGGLMNTEAFF
NA	14	TRBV20-1	TRBJ1-2	many	TGCAGTGCTACCGGCCCCGCGATGAGCTATGGCTACACCTTC	CSATGPAMSYGYTF
NA	14	TRBV4-3	TRBJ1-2	NA	TGCGCCAGCAGCCCGGCGACTGGACTCTATGGCTACACCTTC	CASSPATGLYGYTF
NA	14	TRBV20-1	TRBJ2-1	many	TGCAGTGCCAGGGACTACAGGGCCTACAATGAGCAGTTCTTC	CSARDYRAYNEQFF
NA	15	TRBV6-1	TRBJ2-7	many	TGTGCCAGCAGTGACCACGGGCTAAGCTCCTACGAGCAGTACTTC	CASSDHGLSSYEQYF
NA	13	TRBV24-1	TRBJ1-2	many	TGTGCCACCAGTGATCCCACTAACTATGGCTACACCTTC	CATSDPTNYGYTF
NA	16	TRBV11-2	TRBJ2-5	many	TGTGCCAGCAGCTTAGATCGAGATGTTAGGAGAGAGACCCAGTACTTC	CASSLDRDVRRETQYF
NA	12	TRBV19	TRBJ2-1	many	TGTGCCAGTAGTACCCGGGACAATGAGCAGTTCTTC	CASSTRDNEQFF
NA	15	TRBV5-1	TRBJ1-6	many	TGCGCCAGCAGCTTAATCCAGCCCGATAATTCACCCCTCCACTTT	CASSLIQPDNSPLHF
NA	13	TRBV29-1	TRBJ1-4	many	TGCAGCGTTGAAGGGGGAACTAATGAAAAACTGTTTTTT	CSVEGGTNEKLFF
NA	14	TRBV24-1	TRBJ2-2	NA	TGTGCCACCAGTGATCCTGGACAGACCGGGGAGCTGTTTTTT	CATSDPGQTGELFF
NA	15	TRBV5-1	TRBJ2-7	many	TGCGCCAGCAGCTTGGAGGGAGGTGGGTCCTACGAGCAGTACTTC	CASSLEGGGSYEQYF
NA	13	TRBV7-2	TRBJ1-3	NA	TGTGCCAGCAGCCCAGACAGGACATACACCATATATTTT	CASSPDRTYTIYF
TRBD2	21	TRBV7-2	TRBJ2-1	many	TGTGCCAGCAGCTTAGGGTATCGGGCCAGCGGGGCTCTTAATCCCTACAATGAGCAGTTCTTC	CASSLGYRASGALNPYNEQFF
NA	14	TRBV9	TRBJ1-1	many	TGTGCCAGCAACCCCTCCTGGGACTACACTGAAGCTTTCTTT	CASNPSWDYTEAFF
NA	14	TRBV7-2	TRBJ1-1	many	TGTGCCAGCAGCCTAGGCTTGCCAAACACTGAAGCTTTCTTT	CASSLGLPNTEAFF
NA	13	TRBV7-9	TRBJ1-5	many	TGTGCCAGCAGCGCGTCGGTGGCTCAGCCCCAGCATTTT	CASSASVAQPQHF
TRBD1	15	TRBV7-8	TRBJ2-7	many	TGTGCCAGCAGCGAGCACAGGGGTCCTTCCTACGAGCAGTACTTC	CASSEHRGPSYEQYF
NA	16	TRBV6-5	TRBJ2-5	many	TGTGCCAGCAGCTATTTAACAGGATCCGTCGGGGAGACCCAGTACTTC	CASSYLTGSVGETQYF
NA	15	TRBV6-1	TRBJ2-5	many	TGTGCCAGCAGTGAAGCGTCAGGAACCCAAGAGACCCAGTACTTC	CASSEASGTQETQYF
TRBD1	16	TRBV7-6	TRBJ1-5	many	TGTGCCAGCAGCTTAGAGACAGGGGCTGTCGTTCAGCCCCAGCATTTT	CASSLETGAVVQPQHF
NA	18	TRBV10-2	TRBJ1-2	many	TGCGCCAGCAGTGAGGACCTCGGGACGGTTTCTTCTTTGACCGGCTACACCTTC	CASSEDLGTVSSLTGYTF
TRBD2	15	TRBV5-1	TRBJ2-1	many	TGCGCCAGCAGCTTGGGGACTAGCGTTGTAGATGAGCAGTTCTTC	CASSLGTSVVDEQFF
TRBD1	14	TRBV7-9	TRBJ2-7	many	TGTGCCAGCAGCTCGGGACAGGGGGCATACGAGCAGTACTTC	CASSSGQGAYEQYF
NA	14	TRBV4-2	TRBJ1-1	NA	TGTGCCAGCAAGGCAAGGGGAAGAGGAACTGAAGCTTTCTTT	CASKARGRGTEAFF
NA	16	TRBV2	TRBJ2-3	many	TGTGCCAGCAGCGACATTTTTCGCCCCCACACAGATACGCAGTATTTT	CASSDIFRPHTDTQYF
NA	13	TRBV5-1	TRBJ1-1	many	TGCGCCAGCAGCTTTGGGGGGAACACTGAAGCTTTCTTT	CASSFGGNTEAFF
NA	17	TRBV21-1	TRBJ1-3	many	TGTGCCAGCGCCCGGGACAATACCACCTGCTCTGGAAACACCATATATTTT	CASARDNTTCSGNTIYF
NA	14	TRBV11-2	TRBJ2-7	many	TGTGCCAGCAGCTTAAGAGGACACTACTACGAGCAGTACTTC	CASSLRGHYYEQYF
NA	14	TRBV10-3	TRBJ2-3	many	TGTGCCATCAGTGAGGGTGTAGGACTAGATACGCAGTATTTT	CAISEGVGLDTQYF
TRBD1	16	TRBV6-5	TRBJ2-3	medium-sized	TGTGCCAGCAGTTACTCGGGGACAGCTAGCACAGATACGCAGTATTTT	CASSYSGTASTDTQYF